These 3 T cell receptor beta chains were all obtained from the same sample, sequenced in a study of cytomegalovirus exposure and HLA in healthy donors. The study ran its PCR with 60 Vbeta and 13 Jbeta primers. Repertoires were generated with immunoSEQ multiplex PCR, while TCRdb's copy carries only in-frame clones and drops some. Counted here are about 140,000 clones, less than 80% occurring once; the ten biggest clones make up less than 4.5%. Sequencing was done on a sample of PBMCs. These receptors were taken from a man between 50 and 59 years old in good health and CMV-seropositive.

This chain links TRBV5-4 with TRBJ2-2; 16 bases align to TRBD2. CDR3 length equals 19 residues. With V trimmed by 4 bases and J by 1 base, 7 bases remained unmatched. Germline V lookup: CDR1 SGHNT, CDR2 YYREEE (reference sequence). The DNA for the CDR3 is TGTGCCAGCAGCCCTCCGGGACTAGCGGGAGGGCGGAACACCGGGGAGCTGTTTTTT. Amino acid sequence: CASSPPGLAGGRNTGELFF.

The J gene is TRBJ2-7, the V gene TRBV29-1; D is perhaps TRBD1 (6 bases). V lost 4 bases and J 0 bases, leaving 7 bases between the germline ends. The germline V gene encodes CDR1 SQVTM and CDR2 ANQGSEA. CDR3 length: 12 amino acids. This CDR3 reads CSVGDTSYEQYF. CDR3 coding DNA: TGCAGCGTTGGGGACACCTCCTACGAGCAGTACTTC.

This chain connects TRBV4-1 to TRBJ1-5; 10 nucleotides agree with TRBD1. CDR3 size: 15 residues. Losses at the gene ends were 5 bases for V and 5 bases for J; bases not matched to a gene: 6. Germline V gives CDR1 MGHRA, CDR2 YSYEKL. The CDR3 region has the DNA TGCGCCAGCAGCGGGCGGACAGGGGGGGATCAGCCCCAGCATTTT. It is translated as CASSGRTGGDQPQHF.